This T cell receptor (beta chain) appears in the sequencing data of a study of metastatic and nonmetastatic thyroid tumors. Study information: Repertoire comparisons spanned blood and tumor or nodule tissue from malignant and benign thyroid patients.

General study points: Across blood and tumor, TCR beta diversity in malignant thyroid tumors was reportedly significantly higher than in benign nodules.

Authors' analysis steps: Using the CDR3 differences seen across clinicopathological groups, the authors built a distant-metastasis classifier for papillary thyroid cancer, which was meant to discriminate distant-metastatic patients. TCRdb re-clonotyped the PCR reads through MiXCR. TCRdb, rather than the study authors, made the V and J calls. The sample consists of around 34,000 clones, 15% to 20% of them appearing once. V lost 3 bases and J 5 bases, leaving 13 bases between the germline ends. The CDR3 extends over 14 amino acids. No treatment had been given to any patient before thyroid surgery. Turning to this clone: Its antigen is undetermined.

This clonotype was sampled from a female donor with papillary thyroid cancer or a benign thyroid nodule (not recorded which). Some clones in this sample may be carry-over from other donors' samples. Source material: blood. The rearrangement uses TRBV12-3 or TRBV12-4 and TRBJ2-5; D might be TRBD1 (6 bases). CDR3 coding DNA: TGTGCCAGCAGTTTTGGAGCTAGGGGGGAGACCCAGTACTTC. Its translation: CASSFGARGETQYF.